This T cell receptor beta chain was identified during a study of beta chain features in type 1 diabetes. Whole-study findings and limits: For Type 1 diabetes patients, all four CD4+ subsets carried TCRB CDR3s that were moderately but significantly shorter. Reduced insertions and increased deletions marked VDJ junctions in type 1 diabetes patients.

One heparinised draw of blood, averaging around 120 mL, came from each donor. Since all of the isolated RNA was reverse transcribed, expressed TCRB transcripts were what got sequenced. Generated by immunoSEQ multiplex PCR, the TCRdb table keeps only in-frame clones and is missing some. The sample has around 150,000 clones; 8% to 9.5% are singletons. This clone was seen a few times. Its specificity is unknown. The CDR3 runs to 15 residues. Germline-derived CDR1 and CDR2 are SGHVS and FQNEAQ. The J segment lost 1 base and the V segment lost 3 bases, leaving 1 base of the junction unmatched. The TCR comes from a young woman with type 1 diabetes. The specimen sequenced was central memory CD4+ T cells from blood. The chain has TRBV7-8 and TRBJ2-3, with 10 bases fitting TRBD2. The CDR3: CASSFGTSGTDTQYF. Here the CDR3 DNA reads TGTGCCAGCAGCTTCGGGACTAGCGGCACAGATACGCAGTATTTT.